A single sample is the source of the 21 T cell receptor beta chains below, sequenced in a study of blood T cell repertoires in COVID-19. Profiled with immunoSEQ multiplex PCR; TCRdb holds only in-frame clones, not every one. The sample includes about 80,000 clones, around 80% of them seen just once. Material for sequencing was peripheral blood. The receptors here all came from a woman between 65 and 79 years old with acute or convalescent COVID-19.

The chain carries TRBV12-3 or TRBV12-4 and TRBJ2-4; D remains unclear. The CDR3 runs 12 residues. Trimming took off 3 bases at V and 7 bases at J, with 7 bases between the two ends. CDR3 protein: CASSFRVNIQYF. CDR3 coding DNA: TGTGCCAGCAGTTTTCGGGTCAACATTCAGTACTTC.

The chain carries TRBV7-9 and TRBJ2-6, with D possibly being TRBD2 (6 bases). The CDR3 totals 17 residues. Germline CDR1 and CDR2: SEHNR and FQNEAQ (reference sequence). The V gene lost 5 bases and the J gene lost 4 bases, with 18 bases spanning the gap. CDR3 residues: CASSPRGRSLGANVLTF. CDR3 coding DNA: TGTGCCAGCAGCCCCCGGGGGAGAAGCCTCGGGGCCAACGTCCTGACTTTC.

The V gene is TRBV19, the J gene TRBJ2-7, with TRBD2 matching over 13 bases. The germline gives CDR1 LNHDA, CDR2 SQIVND (reference sequence). Trimming took 5 bases from V and 2 from J; bases not matched to a gene: 3. The CDR3 totals 15 residues. CDR3 residues: CASSSGTSGAYEQYF. The CDR3 DNA reads as TGTGCCAGTAGTTCCGGGACTAGCGGGGCCTACGAGCAGTACTTC.

The V gene is TRBV24-1, the J gene TRBJ2-1; TRBD1 agrees at 10 bases. V shed 9 bases, J shed 4 bases, and the junction held 11 bases outside the gene matches. This CDR3 spans 16 amino acids. The germline V gene has CDR1 KGHDR and CDR2 SFDVKD. The CDR3 nucleotides are TGTGCCACCGGAGATTCGGGGACAGGGGATTACAATGAGCAGTTCTTC. Protein product: CATGDSGTGDYNEQFF.

The chain has TRBV30 and TRBJ2-5; 7 nucleotides match TRBD2. Germline CDR1 reads GTSNPN; CDR2 reads SVGIG (reference sequence). The CDR3 loop spans 15 amino acids. V was clipped by 4 bases and J by 2 bases; unmatched bases: 10. The CDR3 is CAWNLGGAGQETQYF. The CDR3 DNA sequence: TGTGCCTGGAACTTAGGTGGAGCGGGGCAAGAGACCCAGTACTTC.

V gene TRBV7-8 combines with J gene TRBJ2-7; TRBD2 matches 7 bases. With 1 base clipped from V and 1 base from J, the junction kept 7 bases outside the gene matches. CDR3 length: 16 amino acids. Germline V gives CDR1 SGHVS, CDR2 FQNEAQ. CDR3 DNA: TGTGCCAGCAGCTTAGAGGGAGGGCTGAATTCCTACGAGCAGTACTTC. This codes for CASSLEGGLNSYEQYF. Full variable domain (remainder filled in from reference TRBV7-8 and TRBJ2-7): GAGVSQSPRYKVAKRGQDVALRCDPISGHVSLFWYQQALGQGPEFLTYFQNEAQLDKSGLPSDRFFAERPEGSVSTLKIQRTQQEDSAVYLCASSLEGGLNSYEQYFGPGTRLTVT.

The J gene is TRBJ2-1, the V gene TRBV21-1; the table calls TRBD2, which could not be checked here. TRBV21-1 represents a pseudogene. CDR3 length: 20 residues. As DNA, the CDR3 is TGTGCCAGCAGCACCAGACTAGCGGGAGGGGCCGGGGGTACTGACAATGAGCAGTTCTTC. It specifies CASSTRLAGGAGGTDNEQFF.

The J gene is TRBJ2-2, the V gene TRBV5-4, with D possibly TRBD1 on 6 matching bases. V lost 4 bases and J 3 bases, leaving 16 bases between the germline ends. CDR3 length: 16 amino acids. Germline CDR1 is SGHNT and CDR2 is YYREEE (reference sequence). The CDR3 reads CASSQGPGAYTGELFF. The CDR3 coding sequence is TGTGCCAGCAGCCAGGGGCCAGGCGCCTACACCGGGGAGCTGTTTTTT.

This clone was counted between two and nine times. The J gene is TRBJ1-1, the V gene TRBV4-2; 11 bases fit TRBD1. V dropped 0 bases and J dropped 7; count of bases not matched to a gene: 4. The CDR3 totals 15 residues. The germline CDR1 and CDR2 sequences are LGHNA and YNFKEQ. CDR3 sequence: CASSQDRGTGGEAFF. Here the CDR3 DNA reads TGTGCCAGCAGCCAAGATAGGGGGACAGGGGGTGAAGCTTTCTTT.

The V and J genes are TRBV27 and TRBJ1-1, with 9 nucleotides matching TRBD1. After removal of 6 bases from V and 1 base from J, the junction contained 15 bases not matched to a gene. CDR1 MNHEY and CDR2 SMNVEV come from the germline V gene (reference sequence). The CDR3 loop spans 18 amino acids. Written as DNA, the CDR3 is TGTGCCAGCAGGCCCTTCTTTGGACAGGGGTACTCGAACACTGAAGCTTTCTTT. This codes for CASRPFFGQGYSNTEAFF.

The J gene is TRBJ1-1, the V gene TRBV19; D is uncertain. Germline assignment: CDR1 LNHDA and CDR2 SQIVND (reference sequence). The CDR3 totals 15 residues. V was pared by 0 bases and J by 1 base, with 9 bases between. DNA of the CDR3: TGTGCCAGTAGTATAGATTTTTGGGCGAACACTGAAGCTTTCTTT. Protein product: CASSIDFWANTEAFF.

The CDR3 nucleotides read TGTGCCAGCGGCGAACAGGGAATCAGCAATCAGCCCCAGCATTTT. Protein sequence: CASGEQGISNQPQHF. The chain employs TRBV5-5 and TRBJ1-5; D is possibly TRBD1 (6 bases). Trimming cost V 7 bases and J 1 base, with 15 bases left between them. In germline, CDR1 is SGHKS, CDR2 YYEKEE (reference sequence). CDR3 length equals 15 residues.

The genes are TRBV6-5 and TRBJ1-2; 9 positions agree with TRBD1. The CDR3 length is 15 residues. Germline trimming cut 6 bases from V and 0 bases from J; bases unmatched to any gene: 5. Germline-derived CDR1 and CDR2 are MNHEY and SVGAGI. CDR3 residues: CASRNGQGTNYGYTF. DNA for the CDR3: TGTGCCAGCAGAAACGGACAGGGGACTAACTATGGCTACACCTTC.

The rearrangement joins TRBV7-8 to TRBJ2-7; 9 nucleotides line up with TRBD1. Per the germline V gene, CDR1 is SGHVS and CDR2 is FQNEAQ. V lost 1 base and J lost 4; bases outside the gene matches: 5. CDR3 length: 15 amino acids. The CDR3 sequence: CASSLEQGARYEQYF. CDR3 DNA: TGTGCCAGCAGCTTAGAACAGGGGGCTAGGTACGAGCAGTACTTC.

In this sample, this clone turned up once. This chain connects TRBV6-5 to TRBJ1-4, with D possibly being TRBD1 (5 bases). Trimming stripped 5 bases from V and 0 bases from J, with 10 bases between. CDR1 is MNHEY, CDR2 SVGAGI, per germline. The CDR3 totals 15 residues. CDR3 nucleotides: TGTGCCAGCAGTCCACAAGGGGCAACTAATGAAAAACTGTTTTTT. Residues: CASSPQGATNEKLFF.

The chain recombines TRBV5-5 with TRBJ1-1; D gene uncertain. Trimming took 4 bases from V and 5 from J, leaving 9 bases between them. The CDR3 runs to 12 residues. The germline V gene has CDR1 SGHKS and CDR2 YYEKEE (reference sequence). The CDR3 reads CASSLSVTEAFF. In DNA form, the CDR3 reads TGTGCCAGCAGCCTGTCGGTTACTGAAGCTTTCTTT.

This chain joins TRBV6-5 and TRBJ2-6, with D possibly being TRBD2 (6 bases). In germline, CDR1 is MNHEY, CDR2 SVGAGI. The CDR3 consists of 14 residues. Between the trimmed V and J ends, which lost 9 bases and 1 base, there was a span of 10 bases. The DNA for the CDR3 is TGTGCCAGTGGGGCGGGATCTGGGGCCAACGTCCTGACTTTC. Protein: CASGAGSGANVLTF.

V and J are TRBV18 and TRBJ2-7, with TRBD1 matching 7 bases. Germline CDR1 KGHSH, CDR2 LQKENI. V trimming: 0 bases; J trimming: 5 bases; junction bases outside the gene matches: 7. The CDR3 consists of 15 residues. This chain's CDR3 is CASSPPPQGPNEQYF. The CDR3 DNA reads as TGTGCCAGCTCACCACCCCCACAGGGGCCGAACGAGCAGTACTTC.

This clone was counted between two and nine times. The CDR3 coding sequence is TGTGCCAGCAGCCAAGATGTCATAAACATTCAGTACTTC. It encodes CASSQDVINIQYF. V and J are TRBV4-2 and TRBJ2-4; the D is unclear. The germline V gene has CDR1 LGHNA and CDR2 YNFKEQ. The CDR3 runs 13 residues. The V end lost 0 bases, the J end lost 6 bases, and 6 bases lay between the germline ends.

V usage is TRBV9 and J usage is TRBJ1-2; D might be TRBD1 (6 bases). The CDR3 contains 15 residues. The ends were cut back, 3 bases at V and 4 bases at J, with 16 bases in the middle. Germline lookup yields CDR1 SGDLS and CDR2 YYNGEE. DNA for the CDR3: TGTGCCAGCAGCGCTATCCTACAGGGAACCTATGGCTACACCTTC. Translation: CASSAILQGTYGYTF. The complete variable domain, with remaining parts taken from reference TRBV9 and TRBJ1-2, reads DSGVTQTPKHLITATGQRVTLRCSPRSGDLSVYWYQQSLDQGLQFLIQYYNGEERAKGNILERFSAQQFPDLHSELNLSSLELGDSALYFCASSAILQGTYGYTFGSGTRLTVV.

The chain combines TRBV30 with TRBJ2-3; TRBD2 is a possible D gene (6 bases). V was trimmed by 0 bases and J by 2 bases, leaving 12 bases between them. The CDR3 covers 15 residues. Germline V gives CDR1 GTSNPN, CDR2 SVGIG (reference sequence). In DNA form, the CDR3 reads TGTGCCTGGAGTGTAACCGGGGGAAACACAGATACGCAGTATTTT. It translates to CAWSVTGGNTDTQYF.